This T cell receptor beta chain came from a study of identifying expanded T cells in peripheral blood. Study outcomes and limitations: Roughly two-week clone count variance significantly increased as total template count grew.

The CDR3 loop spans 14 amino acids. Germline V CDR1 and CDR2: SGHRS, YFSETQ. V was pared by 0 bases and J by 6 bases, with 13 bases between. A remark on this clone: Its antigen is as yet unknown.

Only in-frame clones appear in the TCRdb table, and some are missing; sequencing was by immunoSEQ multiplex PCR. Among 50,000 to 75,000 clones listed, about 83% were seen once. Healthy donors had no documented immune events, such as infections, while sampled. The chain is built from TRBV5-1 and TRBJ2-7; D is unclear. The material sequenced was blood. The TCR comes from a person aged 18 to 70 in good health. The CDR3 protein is CASSLGETVSEQYF. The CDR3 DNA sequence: TGCGCCAGCAGCTTGGGGGAAACAGTTAGCGAGCAGTACTTC.